These 2 T cell receptor beta chains were all obtained from the same sample, sequenced in a study of blood T cells in healthy people across ages. Then a second PCR, running about 6 to 12 cycles, was carried out with a sample-barcoded 5' primer and a J-beta primer mix. TCRdb called the 5' RACE reads again in MiXCR, with one record for every CDR3 protein. The data show about 1,400,000 distinct CDR3 sequences, 42% seen once. The sequenced sample consisted of blood. These receptors were taken from a woman aged 18-29 years in good health.

The rearrangement links TRBV20-1 to TRBJ1-1; unclear D gene. Germline values: CDR1 DFQATT, CDR2 SNEGSKA (reference sequence). The CDR3 totals 14 residues. V lost 5 bases and J 1 base, leaving 14 bases between the germline ends. This CDR3 is CSAREEGPNTEAFF. The CDR3 DNA is TGCAGTGCTCGTGAAGAAGGACCGAACACTGAAGCTTTCTTT.

The chain has TRBV6-2 or TRBV6-3 and TRBJ2-7, with a weak D call TRBD2 (5 bases). CDR1 and CDR2 (germline): MNHEY, SVGEGT. CDR3 length equals 15 residues. V was trimmed by 6 bases and J by 0 bases, leaving 15 bases between them. The chain's CDR3 is CASREQLTSSYEQYF. In DNA, the CDR3 is TGTGCCAGCAGGGAGCAGCTAACTAGCTCCTACGAGCAGTACTTC.